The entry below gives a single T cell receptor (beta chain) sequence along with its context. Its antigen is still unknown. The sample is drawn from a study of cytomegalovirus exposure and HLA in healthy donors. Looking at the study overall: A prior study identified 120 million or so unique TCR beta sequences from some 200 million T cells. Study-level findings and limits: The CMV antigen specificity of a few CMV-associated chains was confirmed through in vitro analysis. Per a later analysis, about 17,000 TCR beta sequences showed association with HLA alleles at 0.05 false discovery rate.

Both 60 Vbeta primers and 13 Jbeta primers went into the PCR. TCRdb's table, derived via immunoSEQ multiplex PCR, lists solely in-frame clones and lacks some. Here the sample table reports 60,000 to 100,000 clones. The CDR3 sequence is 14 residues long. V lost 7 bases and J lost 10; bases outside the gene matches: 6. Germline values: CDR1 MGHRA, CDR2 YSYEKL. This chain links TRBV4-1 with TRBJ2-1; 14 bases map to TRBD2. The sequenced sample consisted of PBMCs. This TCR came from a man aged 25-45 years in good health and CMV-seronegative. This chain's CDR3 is CASTGTSGGEEQFF. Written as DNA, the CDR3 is TGCGCCAGCACCGGGACTAGCGGGGGAGAGGAGCAGTTCTTC.